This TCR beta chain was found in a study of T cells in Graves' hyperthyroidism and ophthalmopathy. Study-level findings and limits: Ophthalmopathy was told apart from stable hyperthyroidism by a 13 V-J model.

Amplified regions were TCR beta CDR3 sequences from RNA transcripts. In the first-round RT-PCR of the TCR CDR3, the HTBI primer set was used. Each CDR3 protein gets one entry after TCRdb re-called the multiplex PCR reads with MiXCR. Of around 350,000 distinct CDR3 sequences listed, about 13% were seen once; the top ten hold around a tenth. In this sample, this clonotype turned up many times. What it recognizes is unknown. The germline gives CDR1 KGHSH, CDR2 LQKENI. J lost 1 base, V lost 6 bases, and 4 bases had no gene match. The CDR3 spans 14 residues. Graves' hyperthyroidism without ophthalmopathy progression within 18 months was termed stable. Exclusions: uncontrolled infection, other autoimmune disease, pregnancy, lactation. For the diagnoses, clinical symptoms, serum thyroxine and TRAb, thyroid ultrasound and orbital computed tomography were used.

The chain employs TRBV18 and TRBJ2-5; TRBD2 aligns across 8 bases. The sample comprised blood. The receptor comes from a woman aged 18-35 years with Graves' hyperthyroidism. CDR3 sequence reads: CASSRLASQETQYF. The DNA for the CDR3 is TGTGCCAGCTCGCGACTAGCGAGCCAAGAGACCCAGTACTTC. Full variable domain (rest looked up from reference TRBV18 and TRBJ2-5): NAGVMQNPRHLVRRRGQEARLRCSPMKGHSHVYWYRQLPEEGLKFMVYLQKENIIDESGMPKERFSAEFPKEGPSILRIQQVVRGDSAAYFCASSRLASQETQYFGPGTRLLVL.